Below are 23 T cell receptor beta chains sequenced from a single sample in a study of identical twins. TCRdb reprocessed the 5' RACE reads with MiXCR, giving one entry per CDR3 protein. The table records fewer than 500,000 distinct CDR3 sequences, 20% to 30% of them present only once. A further study also used this sample, focusing on T cells expressing NK-cell markers.

The material sequenced was CD4+ T cells sorted from blood. All receptors come from a woman aged 18-29 years in good health.

This clonotype was picked up a small number of times. This chain uses TRBV21-1 with TRBJ2-7; the D segment call TRBD2 is taken from the table without a DNA check. TRBV21-1 is a listed pseudogene. The CDR3 covers 17 residues. In nucleotides, the CDR3 is TGTGCCAGCAGTAGAATGGTCCTAGCGGATTTCTCCTACGAGCAGTACTTC. This translates into CASSRMVLADFSYEQYF.

This clonotype occurred many times. The gene calls are TRBV5-1 and TRBJ1-1; tentatively, D is TRBD1 (6 bases). This CDR3 spans 16 amino acids. The germline V gene has CDR1 SGHRS and CDR2 YFSETQ. Trimming stripped 7 bases from V and 0 bases from J, with 19 bases between. CDR3 nucleotide sequence: TGCGCCAGCCGACCCCTGGGGGGGGGCATGAACACTGAAGCTTTCTTT. Amino acid sequence: CASRPLGGGMNTEAFF. Combining the CDR3 with reference TRBV5-1 and TRBJ1-1 gives the whole variable domain KAGVTQTPRYLIKTRGQQVTLSCSPISGHRSVSWYQQTPGQGLQFLFEYFSETQRNKGNFPGRFSGRQFSNSRSEMNVSTLELGDSALYLCASRPLGGGMNTEAFFGQGTRLTVV.

This chain joins TRBV5-1 and TRBJ2-1, with 8 bases fitting TRBD2. The CDR3 extends over 17 amino acids. V lost 0 bases and J lost 5; bases outside the gene matches: 10. CDR1 SGHRS and CDR2 YFSETQ come from the germline V gene. The CDR3: CASSLALGSGGNNEQFF. In nucleotides, the CDR3 is TGCGCCAGCAGCTTGGCCCTAGGGAGCGGGGGCAACAATGAGCAGTTCTTC.

This clonotype appeared a few times. As DNA, the CDR3 is TGTGCCAGCAGCGTAGACCGCGTAGATACGCAGTATTTT. This codes for CASSVDRVDTQYF. V gene TRBV9 combines with J gene TRBJ2-3; D not certain. The CDR3 length is 13 residues. V shed 0 bases and J shed 5 bases, with 7 bases lying between them. The germline V gene has CDR1 SGDLS and CDR2 YYNGEE.

The V call is TRBV10-1, the J call TRBJ2-7, with D unresolved. The germline gives CDR1 WNHNN, CDR2 SYGVQD (reference sequence). The CDR3 has 12 amino acids. The V end lost 6 bases, the J end lost 6 bases, and 12 bases lay between the germline ends. This chain's CDR3 is CASRLPSPEQYF. The CDR3 DNA reads as TGCGCCAGCAGGCTTCCGAGCCCCGAGCAGTACTTC.

This clonotype appeared a few times. The chain recombines TRBV3-1 with TRBJ1-1; TRBD1 is a possible D gene (5 bases). The CDR3 covers 15 residues. Germline V CDR1 and CDR2: LGHDT, YNNKEL (reference sequence). V was shortened by 4 bases and J by 4 bases, with 16 bases between the two germline ends. CDR3 loop: CASSLLWGGTTEAFF. The CDR3 DNA reads as TGTGCCAGCAGCCTACTCTGGGGGGGGACCACTGAAGCTTTCTTT.

This clonotype was counted ten times or more. The gene calls are TRBV20-1 and TRBJ1-2; D not certain. Trimming took 3 bases from V and 1 from J, leaving 9 bases between them. CDR3 length equals 13 residues. The germline gives CDR1 DFQATT, CDR2 SNEGSKA (reference sequence). The CDR3 DNA sequence: TGCAGTGCTAGTCGGGGAGTTAACTATGGCTACACCTTC. This translates into CSASRGVNYGYTF.

This clonotype appeared a few times. The chain carries TRBV15 and TRBJ2-3, with 14 bases fitting TRBD2. The CDR3 runs to 14 residues. Per germline, CDR1 LNHNV and CDR2 YYDKDF (reference sequence). V was pared by 3 bases and J by 9 bases, with 2 bases of the junction left unmatched. CDR3 DNA: TGTGCCACCAGCAGGGGACTAGCGGGAGACACGCAGTATTTT. It codes for CATSRGLAGDTQYF.

The chain employs TRBV27 and TRBJ2-7; 15 bases fit TRBD2. The trim removed 6 bases at V and 4 bases at J, leaving 4 bases unmatched. CDR1 is MNHEY, CDR2 SMNVEV, per germline (reference sequence). This CDR3 comprises 15 residues. The CDR3 here is CASRLGLAGGYEQYF. DNA for the CDR3: TGTGCCAGCAGGCTCGGACTAGCGGGAGGGTACGAGCAGTACTTC.

The rearrangement uses TRBV7-3 and TRBJ1-1, with TRBD1 as a possible D gene (5 bases). Per germline, CDR1 SGHTA and CDR2 FQGTGA. V gave up 5 bases and J gave up 3 bases, with 13 bases separating them. The CDR3 runs 14 residues. CDR3 protein: CASSDRGGYTEAFF. The CDR3 bases are TGTGCCAGCAGCGACCGTGGGGGTTACACTGAAGCTTTCTTT.

This clonotype was seen more than once but under ten times. The V gene is TRBV7-9, the J gene TRBJ1-5; TRBD1 agrees at 8 bases. From germline, CDR1 is SEHNR and CDR2 FQNEAQ (reference sequence). V was clipped by 4 bases and J by 5 bases; unmatched bases: 7. The CDR3 sequence is 15 residues long. CDR3: CASSSLGQGHQPQHF. Written as DNA, the CDR3 is TGTGCCAGCAGCTCCCTCGGACAGGGCCATCAGCCCCAGCATTTT. Combining the CDR3 with reference TRBV7-9 and TRBJ1-5 gives the whole variable domain DTGVSQNPRHKITKRGQNVTFRCDPISEHNRLYWYRQTLGQGPEFLTYFQNEAQLEKSRLLSDRFSAERPKGSFSTLEIQRTEQGDSAMYLCASSSLGQGHQPQHFGDGTRLSIL.

The table lists this clonotype with a few counts. The chain has TRBV6-5 and TRBJ1-2; the D gene is possibly TRBD1 (5 bases). Looked up from germline, CDR1 is MNHEY and CDR2 is SVGAGI. The CDR3 runs 13 residues. V dropped 2 bases and J dropped 7 bases, with 11 bases sitting between them. This CDR3 reads CASSYTGTAGYTF. CDR3 nucleotides: TGTGCCAGCAGTTACACCGGGACCGCTGGCTACACCTTC.

There are a few counts of this clonotype. The V gene is TRBV5-1, the J gene TRBJ2-7; D perhaps matches TRBD2 (6 bases). V lost 0 bases and J 6 bases, leaving 16 bases between the germline ends. Germline V gene lookup returns CDR1 SGHRS and CDR2 YFSETQ. The CDR3 consists of 15 residues. CDR3 DNA sequence: TGCGCCAGCAGCTTGGTCGGAGGGATAGGGTCCGAGCAGTACTTC. Its translation is CASSLVGGIGSEQYF.

This clonotype was seen only a few times. The chain is built from TRBV2 and TRBJ1-6, with D unclear. Deletions cut 4 bases from V and 8 bases from J, with 3 bases between. This CDR3 region has 11 residues. Germline lookup yields CDR1 SNHLY and CDR2 FYNNEI. The chain's CDR3 is CASSVDSPLHF. The DNA of the CDR3 is TGTGCCAGCAGTGTGGATTCACCCCTCCACTTT. Full variable domain (remainder filled in from reference TRBV2 and TRBJ1-6): EPEVTQTPSHQVTQMGQEVILRCVPISNHLYFYWYRQILGQKVEFLVSFYNNEISEKSEIFDDQFSVERPDGSNFTLKIRSTKLEDSAMYFCASSVDSPLHFGNGTRLTVT.

The gene calls are TRBV20-1 and TRBJ2-3; D tentatively reads TRBD1 or TRBD2 (5 bases each). The CDR3 covers 15 residues. Trimming took off 4 bases at V and 3 bases at J, with 17 bases between the two ends. Per germline, CDR1 DFQATT and CDR2 SNEGSKA (reference sequence). CDR3 in amino acids: CSAIPGARGTDTQYF. The CDR3 DNA follows: TGCAGTGCTATCCCCGGGGCCCGAGGGACAGATACGCAGTATTTT.

This clonotype was found a few times. The chain has TRBV15 and TRBJ2-1; 7 positions agree with TRBD2. V was pared by 0 bases and J by 7 bases, with 9 bases of the junction left unmatched. This CDR3 has 16 residues. The germline V gene has CDR1 LNHNV and CDR2 YYDKDF (reference sequence). This CDR3 is CATSRDREGHHNEQFF. For the CDR3, the DNA is TGTGCCACCAGCAGAGATAGGGAGGGCCACCATAATGAGCAGTTCTTC. Together with reference TRBV15 and TRBJ2-1, the CDR3 gives the full variable domain: DAMVIQNPRYQVTQFGKPVTLSCSQTLNHNVMYWYQQKSSQAPKLLFHYYDKDFNNEADTPDNFQSRRPNTSFCFLDIRSPGLGDTAMYLCATSRDREGHHNEQFFGPGTRLTVL.

The rearrangement uses TRBV12-3 or TRBV12-4 and TRBJ2-6; TRBD1 matches at 9 bases. After removal of 5 bases from V and 4 bases from J, the junction contained 9 bases not matched to a gene. This CDR3 region has 17 residues. CDR3 loop: CASSLGTGQGGANVLTF. The DNA for the CDR3 is TGTGCCAGCAGTCTTGGGACAGGGCAAGGGGGGGCCAACGTCCTGACTTTC.

This sequence joins TRBV5-1 and TRBJ1-3; D may be TRBD1 (5 bases). The germline CDR1 and CDR2 sequences are SGHRS and YFSETQ. CDR3 length: 14 amino acids. V was cut by 0 bases and J by 3 bases, with 7 bases left in between. The CDR3 sequence: CASSLGGFGNTIYF. The CDR3 DNA reads TGCGCCAGCAGCTTGGGGGGCTTTGGAAACACCATATATTTT.

Here the CDR3 reads CSLPGSSYNEQFF. Here the CDR3 DNA reads TGCAGCCTTCCGGGGAGCTCCTACAATGAGCAGTTCTTC. This rearrangement joins TRBV29-1 to TRBJ2-1, with D perhaps matching TRBD2 (5 bases). Deletions cut 8 bases from V and 0 bases from J, with 11 bases between. The germline V gene encodes CDR1 SQVTM and CDR2 ANQGSEA. The length of the CDR3 is 13 residues.

This clonotype was detected only a few times. The chain carries TRBV5-1 and TRBJ2-1; a weak D match, TRBD2 (5 bases). Germline assignment: CDR1 SGHRS and CDR2 YFSETQ. Between the trimmed V and J ends, which lost 2 bases and 10 bases, there was a span of 13 bases. The CDR3 loop spans 13 amino acids. The CDR3 loop is CASSFSVRGEQFF. CDR3 sequence (DNA): TGCGCCAGCAGCTTTAGCGTAAGAGGAGAGCAGTTCTTC. The full variable domain, its missing parts supplied by reference TRBV5-1 and TRBJ2-1, is KAGVTQTPRYLIKTRGQQVTLSCSPISGHRSVSWYQQTPGQGLQFLFEYFSETQRNKGNFPGRFSGRQFSNSRSEMNVSTLELGDSALYLCASSFSVRGEQFFGPGTRLTVL.

The CDR3 is CASSSSGTNGYTF. DNA for the CDR3: TGTGCCAGCAGCTCGTCCGGGACAAATGGCTACACCTTC. V usage is TRBV7-9 and J usage is TRBJ1-2, with a weak D call TRBD1 (6 bases). Germline-derived CDR1 and CDR2 are SEHNR and FQNEAQ (reference sequence). The CDR3 spans 13 residues. V lost 4 bases, J lost 6 bases, and 12 bases lay in between. The full variable domain, in which reference TRBV7-9 and TRBJ1-2 provide the parts outside the CDR3, is DTGVSQNPRHKITKRGQNVTFRCDPISEHNRLYWYRQTLGQGPEFLTYFQNEAQLEKSRLLSDRFSAERPKGSFSTLEIQRTEQGDSAMYLCASSSSGTNGYTFGSGTRLTVV.

The chain has TRBV24-1 and TRBJ2-2; a possible D gene is TRBD2 (6 bases). The germline gives CDR1 KGHDR, CDR2 SFDVKD. The CDR3 contains 16 residues. Trimming stripped 1 base from V and 5 bases from J, with 13 bases between. The CDR3 coding sequence is TGTGCCACCAGTGATTTCGGGGGAGGAGAAACCGGGGAGCTGTTTTTT. Translating gives CATSDFGGGETGELFF.

This clonotype has only a few counts. This chain joins TRBV7-8 and TRBJ2-1; 7 bases are shared with TRBD2. The CDR3 has 17 residues. The V gene's germline CDR1 is SGHVS and CDR2 FQNEAQ. With V trimmed by 5 bases and J by 3 bases, 13 bases remained unmatched. CDR3 in amino acids: CASSLGWGAGRYNEQFF. CDR3 coding DNA: TGTGCCAGCAGCCTAGGATGGGGAGCGGGGCGCTACAATGAGCAGTTCTTC.